Sequencing of this T cell receptor beta chain was carried out in a study of breast tumors, draining lymph nodes, adjacent tissues. The CDR3 runs 12 residues. Germline CDR1 and CDR2: SGDLS and YYNGEE. The lymph nodes were axillary draining lymph nodes from breast cancer patients. With respect to this clonotype: Compared with germline, one end of the junction differs, possibly owing to a read error.

TCRdb redid the calling of the multiplex PCR reads with MiXCR, one entry per CDR3 protein. The sample records about 130,000 distinct CDR3 sequences, about 20% being singletons. The source of this sequence is a female donor with breast cancer. Some clones in this sample may be carry-over from other donors' samples. The source material was axillary lymph node tissue. This sequence joins TRBV9 and TRBJ2-2; D perhaps matches TRBD2 (5 bases). CDR3 sequence reads: CASSARAGEPFF. CDR3 bases: TGTGCCAGCAGCGCGCGGGCCGGGGAGCCGTTTTTT.